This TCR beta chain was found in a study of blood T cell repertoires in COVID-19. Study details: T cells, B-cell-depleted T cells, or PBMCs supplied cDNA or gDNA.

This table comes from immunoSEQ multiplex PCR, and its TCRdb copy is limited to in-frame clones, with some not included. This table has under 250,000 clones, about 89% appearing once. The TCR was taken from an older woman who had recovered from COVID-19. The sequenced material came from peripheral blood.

CDR3 amino acids: CSRIVHGELFF. The CDR3 DNA is TGCAGTCGAATAGTTCACGGGGAGCTGTTTTTT. V usage is TRBV20-1 and J usage is TRBJ2-2; D not certain. This CDR3 is built from 11 residues. The V end lost 8 bases, the J end lost 7 bases, and 11 bases lay between the germline ends. Germline V gene sequence: CDR1 DFQATT, CDR2 SNEGSKA (reference sequence).